This T cell receptor (beta chain) was obtained from a study of T-cell memory formation after mild COVID-19. The CDR3 covers 16 residues. V gave up 1 base and J gave up 6 bases, with 16 bases separating them. CDR1 MGHDK and CDR2 SYGVNS come from the germline V gene. TCRdb processed the 5' RACE reads anew with MiXCR; each CDR3 protein has one entry. Of about 400,000 distinct CDR3 sequences listed, roughly 15% are singletons. This clonotype was seen a handful of times. The antigen remains undetermined. Study-wide findings and caveats: The CD4+ clones that contracted clustered mainly within CM and EM, and the CD8+ clones concentrated in EMRA.

The sequence was collected from a man between 18 and 29 years old who had mild COVID-19 (a few samples of this study predate the infection). Cell type and time point are not known. The rearrangement links TRBV25-1 to TRBJ2-1, with D perhaps matching TRBD1 or TRBD2 (5 bases each). Sequenced sample: PBMCs or a T cell subset sorted from them (not recorded which). CDR3 sequence (DNA): TGTGCCAGCAGTGAATTTGATGGGACCCTGGGCAATGAGCAGTTCTTC. Its translation: CASSEFDGTLGNEQFF.